This entry concerns a single T cell receptor (beta chain). The CDR3 loop spans 12 amino acids. Germline V CDR1 and CDR2: GTSNPN, SVGIG (reference sequence). V lost 4 bases, J lost 8 bases, and 7 bases stayed unmatched. The record originates from a study of T cell changes during pregnancy in multiple sclerosis. The protocol was immunoSEQ multiplex PCR, while the TCRdb copy is restricted to in-frame clones and leaves out a portion. The sample includes some 40,000 clones, 93% seen only once; the top ten take approximately 8.3%. The TCR sequence derives from a female donor with multiple sclerosis, enrolled in a pregnancy study. The chain couples TRBV30 to TRBJ1-2; 7 bases fit TRBD1. Sequencing used CD8+ T cells from peripheral blood mononuclear cells, obtained in the third trimester of pregnancy. The CDR3 sequence: CAWNTGAGGYTF. In nucleotides, the CDR3 is TGTGCCTGGAACACAGGGGCAGGGGGCTACACCTTC.